Sequencing of this T cell receptor beta chain was carried out in a study of CD8 T cells in Susac syndrome. RNA amounts of 0.5 to 1 ug underwent reverse transcription with random hexamers. TCRdb processed the immunoSEQ multiplex PCR reads anew with MiXCR; each CDR3 protein has one entry. Here the sample spans 150,000 or so distinct CDR3 sequences, just under 95% being singletons. The length of the CDR3 is 15 residues. Looked up from germline, CDR1 is LGHNA and CDR2 is YNFKEQ. Trimming stripped 5 bases from V and 8 bases from J, with 16 bases between. The sequenced target, TCR beta, came from blood CD8+ and CD4+ T cells.

Sequencing used CD4+ T cells from PBMCs. The origin of this receptor is a human donor with Susac syndrome. The chain recombines TRBV4-2 with TRBJ1-6; TRBD1 might be the D (5 bases). The CDR3 DNA reads as TGTGCCAGCAGCGACCCGGGACGAGTGGATTCACCCCTCCACTTT. Translating gives CASSDPGRVDSPLHF.